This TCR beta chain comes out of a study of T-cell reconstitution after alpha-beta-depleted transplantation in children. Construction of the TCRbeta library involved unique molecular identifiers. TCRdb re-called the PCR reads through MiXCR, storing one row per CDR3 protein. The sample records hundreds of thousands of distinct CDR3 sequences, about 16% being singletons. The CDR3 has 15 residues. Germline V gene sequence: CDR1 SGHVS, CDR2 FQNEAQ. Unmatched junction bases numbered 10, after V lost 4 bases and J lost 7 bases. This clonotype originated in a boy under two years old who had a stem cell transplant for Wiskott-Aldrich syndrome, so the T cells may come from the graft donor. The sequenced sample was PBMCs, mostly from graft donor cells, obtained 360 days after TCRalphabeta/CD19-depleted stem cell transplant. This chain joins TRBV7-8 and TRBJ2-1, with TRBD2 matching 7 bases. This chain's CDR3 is CASSSNGLGSNEQFF. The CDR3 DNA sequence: TGTGCCAGCAGCTCGAACGGACTAGGTTCAAATGAGCAGTTCTTC.